This T cell receptor (beta chain) was recorded in a study of blood T cells in healthy people across ages. Trimming took 2 bases from V and 5 from J, leaving 10 bases between them. The CDR3 is made up of 13 amino acids. Germline V CDR1 and CDR2: WSHSY, SAAADI. Together with a sample-barcoded 5' primer, a J-beta primer mix was included in a second PCR lasting roughly 6 to 12 cycles. Each TCR beta cDNA got a 12-nucleotide random molecular identifier. TCRdb re-called the 5' RACE reads with MiXCR, one entry per CDR3 protein. The table has some 850,000 distinct CDR3 sequences, about 26% seen once; the top ten hold 3%. These data are also associated with another study on T cells of mothers and their children. That publication notes: Primer M1S, used in the second PCR, introduced sample barcodes and 2-4 random nucleotides. Mother-child pairs who were related displayed a slightly higher overlap than unrelated pairs, a difference that was non-significant.

The clonotype originates from a boy aged 5-17 years in good health. The sequencing input was blood. This chain uses TRBV10-2 with TRBJ2-7; D is ambiguous. Here the CDR3 reads CASSENGVDEQYF. In DNA, the CDR3 is TGCGCCAGCAGTGAGAATGGGGTCGACGAGCAGTACTTC.